These 2 T cell receptor beta chains were all obtained from the same sample, sequenced in a study of shared clonotypes between healthy human individuals. The assay was immunoSEQ multiplex PCR, and TCRdb's table has in-frame clones only and misses some. The top ten hold 0.36% of the sample, which has around 1.4 million clones, about 98.5% seen once. Sequencing used naive CD4+ T cells sorted from blood. As for subset: CD45RA+ positively selected. Every receptor here comes from a man aged 25-40 years in good health.

The rearrangement links TRBV19 to TRBJ2-2; 7 bases match TRBD1. Trimming cost V 0 bases and J 7 bases; bases outside gene matches: 2. The CDR3 extends over 14 amino acids. Germline values: CDR1 LNHDA, CDR2 SQIVND (reference sequence). The CDR3 DNA reads TGTGCCAGTAGTATAGACAGGGGGATCGGGGAGCTGTTTTTT. This codes for CASSIDRGIGELFF.

The V and J genes are TRBV28 and TRBJ2-1; 9 bases are shared with TRBD1. This CDR3 is built from 13 residues. J gave up 3 bases and V 6 bases, and 0 bases lay outside the gene matches. Germline V gene sequence: CDR1 MDHEN, CDR2 SYDVKM. The CDR3 region is CASRGQGYNEQFF. The CDR3 bases are TGTGCCAGCAGGGGACAGGGCTACAATGAGCAGTTCTTC.